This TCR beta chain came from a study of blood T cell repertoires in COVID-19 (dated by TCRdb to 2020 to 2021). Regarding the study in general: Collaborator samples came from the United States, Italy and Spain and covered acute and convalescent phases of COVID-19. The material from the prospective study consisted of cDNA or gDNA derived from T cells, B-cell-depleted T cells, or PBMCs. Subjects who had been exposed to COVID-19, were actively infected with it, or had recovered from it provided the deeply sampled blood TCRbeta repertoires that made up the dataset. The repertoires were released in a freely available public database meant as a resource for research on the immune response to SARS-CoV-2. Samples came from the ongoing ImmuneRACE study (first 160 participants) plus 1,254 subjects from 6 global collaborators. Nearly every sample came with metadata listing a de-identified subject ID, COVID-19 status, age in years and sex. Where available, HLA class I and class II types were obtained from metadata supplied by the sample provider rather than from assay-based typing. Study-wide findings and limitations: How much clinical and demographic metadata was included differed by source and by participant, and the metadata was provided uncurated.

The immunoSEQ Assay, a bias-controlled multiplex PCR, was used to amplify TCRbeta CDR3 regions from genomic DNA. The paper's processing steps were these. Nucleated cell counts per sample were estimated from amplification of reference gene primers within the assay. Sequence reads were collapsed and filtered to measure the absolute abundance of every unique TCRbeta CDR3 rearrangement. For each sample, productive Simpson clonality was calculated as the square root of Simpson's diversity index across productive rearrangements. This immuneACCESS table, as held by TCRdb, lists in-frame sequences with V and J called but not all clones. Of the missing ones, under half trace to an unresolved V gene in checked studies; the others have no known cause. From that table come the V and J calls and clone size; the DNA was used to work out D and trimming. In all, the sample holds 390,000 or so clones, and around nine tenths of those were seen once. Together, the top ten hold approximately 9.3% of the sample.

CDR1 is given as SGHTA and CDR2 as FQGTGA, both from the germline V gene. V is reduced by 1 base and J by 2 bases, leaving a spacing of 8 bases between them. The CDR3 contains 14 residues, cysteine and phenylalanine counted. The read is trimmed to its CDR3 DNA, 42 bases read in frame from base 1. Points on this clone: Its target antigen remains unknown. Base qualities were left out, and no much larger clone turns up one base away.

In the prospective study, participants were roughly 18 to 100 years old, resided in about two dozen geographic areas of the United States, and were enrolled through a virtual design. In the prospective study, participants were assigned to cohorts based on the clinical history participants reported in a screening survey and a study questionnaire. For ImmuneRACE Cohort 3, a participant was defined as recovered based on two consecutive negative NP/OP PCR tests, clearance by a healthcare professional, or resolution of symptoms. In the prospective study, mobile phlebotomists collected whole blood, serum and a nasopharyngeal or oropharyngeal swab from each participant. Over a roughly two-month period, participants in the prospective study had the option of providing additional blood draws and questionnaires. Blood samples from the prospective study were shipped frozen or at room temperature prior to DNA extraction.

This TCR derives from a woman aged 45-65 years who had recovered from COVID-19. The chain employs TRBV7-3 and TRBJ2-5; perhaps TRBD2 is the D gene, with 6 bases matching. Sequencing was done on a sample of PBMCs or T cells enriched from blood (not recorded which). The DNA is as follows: TGTGCCAGCAGCTTAAGCGGGGATCAAGAGACCCAGTACTTC. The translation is CASSLSGDQETQYF.